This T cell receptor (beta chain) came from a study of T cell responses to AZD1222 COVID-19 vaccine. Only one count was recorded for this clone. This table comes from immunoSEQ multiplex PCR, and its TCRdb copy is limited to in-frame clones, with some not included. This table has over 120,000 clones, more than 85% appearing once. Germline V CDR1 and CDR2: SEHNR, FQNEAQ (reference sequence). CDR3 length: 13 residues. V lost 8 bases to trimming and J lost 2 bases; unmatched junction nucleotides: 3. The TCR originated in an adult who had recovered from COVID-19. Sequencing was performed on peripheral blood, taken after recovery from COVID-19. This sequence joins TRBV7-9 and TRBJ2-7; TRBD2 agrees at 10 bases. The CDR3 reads CASGLAGAYEQYF. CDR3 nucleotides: TGTGCCAGCGGGCTAGCGGGAGCCTACGAGCAGTACTTC.